A selection of T cell receptor beta chains follows, all from one sample in a study of cytomegalovirus exposure and HLA in healthy donors. Sequencing used immunoSEQ multiplex PCR; TCRdb keeps in-frame clones, though not all of them. The data show about 200,000 clones, 60% to 80% seen once. The sequenced sample was PBMCs. These TCRs come from a young man in good health and CMV-seronegative. Both conserved end residues are part of each CDR3. The D gene is left open where the match is weak. Not all rows give a size; the values are once, few, many and, for expanded clones, a class.

TRBJ2-7 | TRBD1 | TRBV27 | - | TGTGCCAGCAGTCTAGGACAGGGCTCTTACTACGAGCAGTACTTC | CASSLGQGSYYEQYF
TRBJ2-1 | - | TRBV30 | - | TGTGCCTGGAGTGAGGGGGTTACCCCCGGGGTTGAGCAGTTCTTC | CAWSEGVTPGVEQFF
TRBJ2-1 | - | TRBV7-9 | - | TGTGCCAGCAGCCAATCAGGGCGGTACAATGAGCAGTTCTTC | CASSQSGRYNEQFF
TRBJ1-4 | TRBD1 | TRBV7-2 | once | TGTGCCAGCAGCCGACAGGGGAGGGAAAAACTGTTTTTT | CASSRQGREKLFF
TRBJ1-2 | TRBD1 | TRBV6-5 | - | TGTGCCACCCAACAGGGGGCGAGCTACACCTTC | CATQQGASYTF
TRBJ2-3 | TRBD2 | TRBV4-1 | - | TGCGCCAGCAGCCCAGGGACTAGCTTAACAGATACGCAGTATTTT | CASSPGTSLTDTQYF
TRBJ1-2 | - | TRBV29-1 | - | TGCAGCGTTGCAACATCCCGTCCCTCTGGCTACACCTTC | CSVATSRPSGYTF
TRBJ2-3 | TRBD2 | TRBV30 | - | TGTGCCTGGAGTGTACTGAGGACTAGCGGGAGACCTTCTAGCACAGATACGCAGTATTTT | CAWSVLRTSGRPSSTDTQYF
TRBJ2-1 | TRBD2 | TRBV7-3 | - | TGTGCCAGCAGCTATGGACTAGCAGGGAATGAGCAGTTCTTC | CASSYGLAGNEQFF
TRBJ1-5 | - | TRBV27 | once | TGTGCCAGCAGTTTAACGGGACTTTATAGCAATCAGCCCCAGCATTTT | CASSLTGLYSNQPQHF
TRBJ2-3 | TRBD2 | TRBV5-6 | - | TGTGCCAGCAGCTTCAATCGGGGAGGGTTCACAGATACGCAGTATTTT | CASSFNRGGFTDTQYF
TRBJ2-1 | TRBD2 | TRBV11-2 | - | TGTGCCAGCAGCTTAGAGACGGGAGGGCCTTATGAGCAGTTCTTC | CASSLETGGPYEQFF
TRBJ2-3 | TRBD2 | TRBV11-2 | - | TGTGCCAGCAGCCGGGGGGGGAATACGCAGTATTTT | CASSRGGNTQYF
TRBJ2-1 | TRBD2 | TRBV6-4 | few | TGTGCCAGCAGTGACTCGAGCGGGGGGGCCAATGAGCAGTTCTTC | CASSDSSGGANEQFF
TRBJ2-2 | - | TRBV7-9 | - | TGTGCCAGCAGCTTTAACCAGGGGAACACCGGGGAGCTGTTTTTT | CASSFNQGNTGELFF
TRBJ1-5 | TRBD1 | TRBV5-6 | - | TGTGCCAGCAGCTTGGTGGCAGGGGGTTTAGGCAATCAGCCCCAGCATTTT | CASSLVAGGLGNQPQHF
TRBJ1-5 | - | TRBV7-8 | - | TGTGCCAGCAGCCTAGGGGGGGAAGGTAGCAATCAGCCCCAGCATTTT | CASSLGGEGSNQPQHF
TRBJ2-7 | - | TRBV7-2 | - | TGTGCCAGCAGCTTACTCTTTAAATCCGGTATTAGCTCCTACGAGCAGTACTTC | CASSLLFKSGISSYEQYF
TRBJ2-7 | TRBD1 | TRBV28 | - | TGTGCCAGCAGTCCGAACAGGGGATACACCTGGTACTTC | CASSPNRGYTWYF
TRBJ2-5 | TRBD2 | TRBV12-5 | - | TGTGCTAGTGGTTTTACCGCGGGGGAAGAGACCCAGTACTTC | CASGFTAGEETQYF
TRBJ2-5 | TRBD1 | TRBV9 | - | TGTGCCAGCAGCGTATCTGGGACAGGGCAAGAGACCCAGTACTTC | CASSVSGTGQETQYF
TRBJ1-5 | - | TRBV7-9 | - | TGTGCCGGTCAGGGAGGGGCGCCGGGACAGCCCCAGCATTTT | CAGQGGAPGQPQHF
TRBJ2-1 | TRBD2 | TRBV4-3 | - | TGCGCCAGCAGCCAAGATAGGGGCCCAGGACTAGCGGACAATGAGCAGTTCTTC | CASSQDRGPGLADNEQFF
TRBJ2-2 | - | TRBV19 | - | TGTGCCAGTAGTATTGAGGCCAACAGGGCCGGGGAGCTGTTTTTT | CASSIEANRAGELFF
TRBJ2-3 | TRBD2 | TRBV7-2 | - | TGTGCCAGCAGAAGACTAGCGGGGGGTACAGATACGCAGTATTTT | CASRRLAGGTDTQYF
TRBJ2-5 | - | TRBV25-1 | - | TGTGCCAGCAGTGAATTCAACCCCCAGGAGACCCAGTACTTC | CASSEFNPQETQYF
TRBJ2-1 | TRBD2 | TRBV19 | - | TGTGCCAGTATTCAACGAGCGGGAGGATTAAGAGGTGAGCAGTTCTTC | CASIQRAGGLRGEQFF
TRBJ2-7 | TRBD2 | TRBV30 | - | TGTGCCTGGAGGCCCGGGACTAGCGGCTCCTACGAGCAGTACTTC | CAWRPGTSGSYEQYF
TRBJ1-1 | - | TRBV23-1 | - | TGCGCCAGCAGTCAATCTCGACAAGGTCCGGAGAACACTGAAGCTTTCTTT | CASSQSRQGPENTEAFF
TRBJ1-5 | - | TRBV27 | - | TGTGCCAGCAGTCCCTCGGGGTGGCGTCAGCCCCAGCATTTT | CASSPSGWRQPQHF
TRBJ2-1 | - | TRBV7-3 | - | TGTGCCAGCAGCCAGAGCCGGGACTCCCCCTACAATGAGCAGTTCTTC | CASSQSRDSPYNEQFF
TRBJ1-1 | - | TRBV5-6 | - | TGTGCCAGCAGCTTGACTACAGGGTGGGGGCCTCGGGCTTTCTTT | CASSLTTGWGPRAFF
TRBJ2-5 | TRBD2 | TRBV28 | once | TGTGCCAGCAGTTTTAGCGGGACCATAGGGACCCAGTACTTC | CASSFSGTIGTQYF
TRBJ2-1 | - | TRBV5-5 | - | TGTGCCAGCAGCCCCCCTGCCAGGGGCAATGAGCAGTTCTTC | CASSPPARGNEQFF
TRBJ2-7 | TRBD1 | TRBV10-3 | - | TGTGCCATCAGTGGGTGGGACAGGCCCTACGAGCAGTACTTC | CAISGWDRPYEQYF
TRBJ2-3 | - | TRBV19 | - | TGTGCCAGTAGTATATCTGGGGGCAACGCAGATACGCAGTATTTT | CASSISGGNADTQYF
TRBJ1-6 | TRBD1 | TRBV7-6 | - | TGTGCCAGCAGCTCCCGGACAGGGATGGATTCACCCCTCCACTTT | CASSSRTGMDSPLHF
TRBJ2-5 | - | TRBV5-6 | once | TGTGCCAGCTCCCCGACAGACCAAGAGACCCAGTACTTC | CASSPTDQETQYF
TRBJ1-2 | - | TRBV7-3 | - | TGTGCCAGCAGCTCCCGCAGGGGCTATGGCTACACCTTC | CASSSRRGYGYTF
TRBJ1-1 | - | TRBV6-5 | once | TGTGCCAGCAGAAACAGGGACCTGGGCAACACTGAAGCTTTCTTT | CASRNRDLGNTEAFF
TRBJ2-7 | - | TRBV7-9 | - | TGTGCCAGCAGCTCCCTGGGGGACATTGACTACGAGCAGTACTTC | CASSSLGDIDYEQYF
TRBJ2-1 | TRBD2 | TRBV6-1 | - | TGTGCCAGCCCGGATACTAGCGGCGCAGGGGAGCAGTTCTTC | CASPDTSGAGEQFF
TRBJ2-4 | TRBD2 | TRBV4-3 | - | TGCGCCAGCAGCCAAGAATCCGGGACTAGCGGGGTAGGGGGCATTCAGTACTTC | CASSQESGTSGVGGIQYF
TRBJ2-5 | - | TRBV6-5 | - | TGTGCCAGCAGTTCGGTCGCCCAAGAGACCCAGTACTTC | CASSSVAQETQYF
TRBJ2-3 | TRBD1 | TRBV9 | - | TGTGCCAGCAGCGTAGAGGGGGCCACAGATACGCAGTATTTT | CASSVEGATDTQYF
TRBJ2-1 | TRBD2 | TRBV9 | - | TGTGCCAGCAATACGGGAGGGATCAATGAGCAGTTCTTC | CASNTGGINEQFF